The 10 T cell receptor beta chains given below trace back to one sample, sequenced in a study of shared clonotypes between healthy human individuals (dated by TCRdb to 2020 to 2021). Libraries came from the immunoSEQ multiplex PCR assay. Imported from immuneACCESS, the table was reduced by TCRdb to in-frame sequences with V and J called. These copies leave out some clones; in studies compared against another copy, an unresolved V gene accounts for under half, and the cause of the remainder is not known. The sample records about 690,000 clones, about 90% of which are singletons. The biggest ten clones account for about 33% of the sample. The sequenced sample consisted of memory CD8+ T cells from PBMCs. The cell subset or site label here, explained by the study, means: CD45RO+ cells pooled with CCR7-negative TemRA cells. These receptors were obtained from a man in his late teens or twenties in good health. Some clones in this sample may be carry-over from other donors' samples.

The rearrangement uses TRBV2 and TRBJ2-5; D possibly corresponds to TRBD2 (5 bases). Trimming pared 1 base from V and 5 bases from J, leaving 14 bases between. This CDR3 has 15 residues. Per germline, CDR1 SNHLY and CDR2 FYNNEI. The DNA of the CDR3 is TGTGCCAGCAGTGAAGGAAGGGCTCCGGGGGAGACCCAGTACTTC. Its protein is CASSEGRAPGETQYF.

This clone has only one observation. V usage is TRBV5-1 and J usage is TRBJ2-1; possibly TRBD1 or TRBD2 for D (5 bases each). Germline V CDR1 and CDR2: SGHRS, YFSETQ. This CDR3 comprises 17 residues. The V end was cut by 1 base, the J end by 0 bases, with 14 bases between. The DNA for the CDR3 is TGCGCCAGCAGCTTGTTCGGGACGAGGAGCTCCTACAATGAGCAGTTCTTC. Its translation: CASSLFGTRSSYNEQFF. The whole variable domain, filled in from reference TRBV5-1 and TRBJ2-1, reads KAGVTQTPRYLIKTRGQQVTLSCSPISGHRSVSWYQQTPGQGLQFLFEYFSETQRNKGNFPGRFSGRQFSNSRSEMNVSTLELGDSALYLCASSLFGTRSSYNEQFFGPGTRLTVL.

As concerns this clone: At one end the junction does not follow the germline gene, possibly because of a read error. The chain links TRBV11-3 to TRBJ2-2; TRBD2 agrees at 7 bases. The CDR3 runs 15 residues. Germline-derived CDR1 and CDR2 are SGHNT and YENEEA. CDR3 protein: CASSSWRENNGELFF. The CDR3, as DNA: TGTGCCAGCAGCTCATGGCGGGAGAACAACGGGGAGCTGTTTTTT.

The chain is built from TRBV9 and TRBJ2-2; D not resolved. Trimming pared 0 bases from V and 2 bases from J, leaving 11 bases between. Germline V gene sequence: CDR1 SGDLS, CDR2 YYNGEE. CDR3 length: 16 amino acids. As DNA, the CDR3 is TGTGCCAGCAGCGTAGCTTGGGGTCGAAACACCGGGGAGCTGTTTTTT. This translates into CASSVAWGRNTGELFF.

This clone was picked up a small number of times. This CDR3 reads CASSGGVNTEAFF. DNA for the CDR3: TGTGCCAGCAGCGGAGGGGTCAACACTGAAGCTTTCTTT. The chain combines TRBV7-9 with TRBJ1-1; possibly TRBD1 for D (5 bases). The V end lost 5 bases, the J end lost 2 bases, and 9 bases lay between the germline ends. The CDR3 consists of 13 residues. Germline CDR1 is SEHNR and CDR2 is FQNEAQ (reference sequence).

A few counts support this clone. The V gene is TRBV29-1, the J gene TRBJ1-4, with unresolved D. The CDR3 loop spans 12 amino acids. The germline gives CDR1 SQVTM, CDR2 ANQGSEA. Trimming left V 4 bases short and J 8 bases short, with 11 bases between. DNA for the CDR3: TGCAGCGTTGTTACGTCTGGCGAAAAACTGTTTTTT. This codes for CSVVTSGEKLFF.

The chain uses TRBV19 and TRBJ2-7, with 7 bases lining up with TRBD1. CDR3 size: 14 residues. Germline assignment: CDR1 LNHDA and CDR2 SQIVND (reference sequence). Trimming removed 7 bases from V and 3 bases from J; junction bases left unmatched: 9. The CDR3 DNA reads TGTGCCAGTACACAGGGGCGAGGATTCTACGAGCAGTACTTC. It encodes CASTQGRGFYEQYF.

J is TRBJ2-2 and V is TRBV9; 8 bases match TRBD1. The CDR3 length is 16 residues. The V gene's germline CDR1 is SGDLS and CDR2 YYNGEE. V trimming: 2 bases; J trimming: 1 base; junction bases outside the gene matches: 4. The CDR3, as DNA: TGTGCCAGCAGCGTCCTCGGGACAGGGAACACCGGGGAGCTGTTTTTT. Protein: CASSVLGTGNTGELFF.

The rearrangement joins TRBV10-3 to TRBJ1-1, with 7 positions matching TRBD1. Germline CDR1 reads ENHRY; CDR2 reads SYGVKD. V dropped 3 bases and J dropped 6; count of bases not matched to a gene: 13. There are 16 residues in the CDR3. The CDR3 DNA follows: TGTGCCATCAGTGATTCCTTTCAATGGACAGGCCCTGAAGCTTTCTTT. Its translation is CAISDSFQWTGPEAFF.

The V and J genes are TRBV4-2 and TRBJ2-2; possible D gene TRBD2, 5 bases. Trimming shortened V by 1 base and J by 11 bases, and 8 bases separated the two germline ends. Germline V lookup: CDR1 LGHNA, CDR2 YNFKEQ. The CDR3 is 12 residues long. CDR3 sequence: CASSQAGNELFF. In nucleotides, the CDR3 is TGTGCCAGCAGCCAAGCCGGGAATGAGCTGTTTTTT.